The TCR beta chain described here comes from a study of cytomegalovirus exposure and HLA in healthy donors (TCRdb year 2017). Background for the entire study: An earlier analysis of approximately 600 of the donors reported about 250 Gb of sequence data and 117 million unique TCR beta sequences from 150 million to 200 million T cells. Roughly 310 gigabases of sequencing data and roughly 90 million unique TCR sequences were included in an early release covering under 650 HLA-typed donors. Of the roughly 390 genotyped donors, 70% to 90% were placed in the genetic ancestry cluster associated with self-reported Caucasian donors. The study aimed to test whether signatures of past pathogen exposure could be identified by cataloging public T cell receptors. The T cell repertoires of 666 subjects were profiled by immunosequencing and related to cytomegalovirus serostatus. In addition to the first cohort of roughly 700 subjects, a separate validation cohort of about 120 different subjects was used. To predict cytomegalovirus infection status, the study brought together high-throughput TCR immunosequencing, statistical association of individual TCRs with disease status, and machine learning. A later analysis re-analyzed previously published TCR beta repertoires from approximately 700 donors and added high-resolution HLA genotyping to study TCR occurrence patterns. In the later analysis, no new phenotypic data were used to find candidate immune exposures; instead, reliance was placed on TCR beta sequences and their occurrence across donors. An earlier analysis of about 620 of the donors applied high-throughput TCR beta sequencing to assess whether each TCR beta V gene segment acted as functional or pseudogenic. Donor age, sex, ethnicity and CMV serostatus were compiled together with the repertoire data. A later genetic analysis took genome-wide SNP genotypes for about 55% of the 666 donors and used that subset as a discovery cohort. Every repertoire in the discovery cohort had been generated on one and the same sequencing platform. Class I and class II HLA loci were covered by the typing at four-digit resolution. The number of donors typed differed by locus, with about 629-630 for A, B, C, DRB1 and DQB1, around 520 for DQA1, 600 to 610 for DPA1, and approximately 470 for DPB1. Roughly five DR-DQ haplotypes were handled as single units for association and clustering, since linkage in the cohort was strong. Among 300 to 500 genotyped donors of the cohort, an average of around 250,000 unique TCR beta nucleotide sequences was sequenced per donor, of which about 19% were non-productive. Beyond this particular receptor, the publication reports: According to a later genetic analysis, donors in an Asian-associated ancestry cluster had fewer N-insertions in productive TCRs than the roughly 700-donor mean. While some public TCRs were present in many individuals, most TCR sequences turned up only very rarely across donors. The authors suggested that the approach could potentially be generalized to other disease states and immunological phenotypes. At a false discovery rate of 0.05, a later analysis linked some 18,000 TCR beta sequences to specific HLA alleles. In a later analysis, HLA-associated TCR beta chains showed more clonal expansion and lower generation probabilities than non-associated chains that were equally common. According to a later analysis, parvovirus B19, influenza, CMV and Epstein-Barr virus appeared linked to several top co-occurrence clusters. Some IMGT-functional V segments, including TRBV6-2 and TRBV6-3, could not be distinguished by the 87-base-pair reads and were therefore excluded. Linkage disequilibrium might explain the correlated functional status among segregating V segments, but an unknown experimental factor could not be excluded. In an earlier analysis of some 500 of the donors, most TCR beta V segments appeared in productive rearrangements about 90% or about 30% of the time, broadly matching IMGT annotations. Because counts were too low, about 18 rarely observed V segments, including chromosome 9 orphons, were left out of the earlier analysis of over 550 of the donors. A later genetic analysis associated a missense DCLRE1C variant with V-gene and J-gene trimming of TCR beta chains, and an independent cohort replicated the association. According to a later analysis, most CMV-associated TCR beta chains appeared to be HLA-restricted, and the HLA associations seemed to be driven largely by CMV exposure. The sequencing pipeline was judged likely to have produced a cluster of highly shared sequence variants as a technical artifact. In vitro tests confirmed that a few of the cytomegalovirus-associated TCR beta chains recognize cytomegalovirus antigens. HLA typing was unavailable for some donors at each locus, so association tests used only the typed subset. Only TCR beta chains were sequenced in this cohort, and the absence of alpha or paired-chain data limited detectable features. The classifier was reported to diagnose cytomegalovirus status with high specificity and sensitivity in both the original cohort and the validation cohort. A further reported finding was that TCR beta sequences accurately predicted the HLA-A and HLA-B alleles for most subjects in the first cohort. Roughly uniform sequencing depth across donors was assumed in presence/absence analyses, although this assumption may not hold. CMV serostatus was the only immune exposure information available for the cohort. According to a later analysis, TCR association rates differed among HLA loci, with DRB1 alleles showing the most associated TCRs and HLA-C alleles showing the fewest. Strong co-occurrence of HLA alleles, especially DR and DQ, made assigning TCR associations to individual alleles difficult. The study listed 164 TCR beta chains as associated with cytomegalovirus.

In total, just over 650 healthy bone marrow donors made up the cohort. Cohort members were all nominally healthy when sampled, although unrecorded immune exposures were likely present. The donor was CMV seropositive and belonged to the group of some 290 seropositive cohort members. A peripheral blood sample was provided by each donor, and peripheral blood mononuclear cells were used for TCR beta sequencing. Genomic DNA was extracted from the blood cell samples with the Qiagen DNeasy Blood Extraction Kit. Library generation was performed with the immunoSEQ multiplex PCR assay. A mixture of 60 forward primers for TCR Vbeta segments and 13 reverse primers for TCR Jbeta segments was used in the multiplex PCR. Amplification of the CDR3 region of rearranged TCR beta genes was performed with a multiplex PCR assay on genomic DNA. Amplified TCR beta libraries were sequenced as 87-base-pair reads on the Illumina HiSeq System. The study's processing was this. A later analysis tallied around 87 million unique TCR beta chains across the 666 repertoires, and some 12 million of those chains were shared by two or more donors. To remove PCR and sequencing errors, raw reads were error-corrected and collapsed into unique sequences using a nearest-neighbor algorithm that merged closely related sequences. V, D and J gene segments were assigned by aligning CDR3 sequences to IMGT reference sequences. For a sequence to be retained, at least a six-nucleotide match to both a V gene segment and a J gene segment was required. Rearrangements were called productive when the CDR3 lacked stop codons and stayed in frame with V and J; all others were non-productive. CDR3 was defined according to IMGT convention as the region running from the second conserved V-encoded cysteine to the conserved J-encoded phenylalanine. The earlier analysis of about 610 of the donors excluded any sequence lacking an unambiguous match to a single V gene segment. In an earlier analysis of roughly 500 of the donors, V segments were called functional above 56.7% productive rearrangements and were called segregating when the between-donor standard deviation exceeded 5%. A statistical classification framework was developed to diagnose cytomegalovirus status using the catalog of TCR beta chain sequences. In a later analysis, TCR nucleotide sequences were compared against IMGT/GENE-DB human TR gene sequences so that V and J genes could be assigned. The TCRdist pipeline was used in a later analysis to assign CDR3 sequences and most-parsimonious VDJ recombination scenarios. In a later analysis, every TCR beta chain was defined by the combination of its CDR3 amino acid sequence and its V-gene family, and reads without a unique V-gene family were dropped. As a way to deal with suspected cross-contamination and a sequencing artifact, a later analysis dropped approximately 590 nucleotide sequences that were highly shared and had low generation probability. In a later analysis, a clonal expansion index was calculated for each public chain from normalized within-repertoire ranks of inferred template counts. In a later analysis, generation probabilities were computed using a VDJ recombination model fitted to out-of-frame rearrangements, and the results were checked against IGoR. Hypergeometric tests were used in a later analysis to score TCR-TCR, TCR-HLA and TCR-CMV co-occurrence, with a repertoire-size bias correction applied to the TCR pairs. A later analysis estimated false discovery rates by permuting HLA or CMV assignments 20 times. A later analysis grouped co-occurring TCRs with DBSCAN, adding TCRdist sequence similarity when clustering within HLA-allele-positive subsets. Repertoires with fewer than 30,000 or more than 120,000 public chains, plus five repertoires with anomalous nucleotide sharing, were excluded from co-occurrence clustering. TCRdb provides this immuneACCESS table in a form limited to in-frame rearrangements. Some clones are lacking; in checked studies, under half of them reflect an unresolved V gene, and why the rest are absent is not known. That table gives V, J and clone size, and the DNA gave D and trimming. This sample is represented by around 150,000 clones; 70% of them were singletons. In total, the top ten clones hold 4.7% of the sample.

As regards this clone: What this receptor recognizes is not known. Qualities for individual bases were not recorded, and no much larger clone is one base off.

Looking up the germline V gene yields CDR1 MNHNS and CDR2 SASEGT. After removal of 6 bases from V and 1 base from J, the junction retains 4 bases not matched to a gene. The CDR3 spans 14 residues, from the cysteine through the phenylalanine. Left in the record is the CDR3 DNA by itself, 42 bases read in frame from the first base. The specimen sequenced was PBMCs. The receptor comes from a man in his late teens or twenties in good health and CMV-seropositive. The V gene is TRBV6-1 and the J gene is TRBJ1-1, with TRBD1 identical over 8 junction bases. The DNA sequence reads TGTGCCAGCAGCGGACAGGGCCGGAACACTGAAGCTTTCTTT. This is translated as CASSGQGRNTEAFF.